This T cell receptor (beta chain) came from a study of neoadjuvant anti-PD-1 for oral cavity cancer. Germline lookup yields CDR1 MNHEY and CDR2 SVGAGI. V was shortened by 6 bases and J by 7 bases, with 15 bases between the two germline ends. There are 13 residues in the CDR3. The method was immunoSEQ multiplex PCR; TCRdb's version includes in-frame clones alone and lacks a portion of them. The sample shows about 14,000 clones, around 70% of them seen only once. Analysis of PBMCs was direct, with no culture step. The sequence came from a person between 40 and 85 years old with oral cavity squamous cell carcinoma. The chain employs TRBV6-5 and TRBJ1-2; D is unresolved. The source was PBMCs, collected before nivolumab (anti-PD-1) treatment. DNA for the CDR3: TGTGCCAGCAGAATCTCCCAGGAATCTGGCTACACCTTC. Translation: CASRISQESGYTF.